The 9 T cell receptor beta chains below come from one sample, sequenced in a study of blood T cell repertoires in COVID-19 (dated by TCRdb to the early 2020s). Library generation was performed with the immunoSEQ multiplex PCR assay. Held by TCRdb, this immuneACCESS table contains in-frame sequences only and omits some clones. Under half of the omission traces to an unresolved V gene where checked; the cause of the rest is unknown. Here the sample has roughly 50,000 clones; just over 90% occur a single time. The ten largest clones add up to 7% to 9% of the sample. The sequenced sample was peripheral blood. These receptor sequences come from a woman in her 40s with active COVID-19.

The genes are TRBV7-9 and TRBJ2-5; D might be TRBD2 (5 bases). The CDR3 covers 15 residues. The germline V gene has CDR1 SEHNR and CDR2 FQNEAQ (reference sequence). Trimming cost V 1 base and J 4 bases, with 13 bases left between them. CDR3: CASSLGVGVGETQYF. Written as DNA, the CDR3 is TGTGCCAGCAGCTTAGGAGTGGGAGTGGGAGAGACCCAGTACTTC.

The rearrangement joins TRBV12-3 or TRBV12-4 to TRBJ2-3; D is perhaps TRBD2 (5 bases). Trimming took off 1 base at V and 6 bases at J, with 8 bases between the two ends. The CDR3 has 13 residues. The CDR3 nucleotides are TGTGCCAGCAGTTTAGGGCGGGCGGATACGCAGTATTTT. It codes for CASSLGRADTQYF.

This rearrangement joins TRBV7-2 to TRBJ2-2, with D uncertain. The CDR3 sequence is 13 residues long. V lost 1 base and J lost 5, with 5 bases in between. In germline, CDR1 is SGHTA, CDR2 FQGNSA. CDR3 in amino acids: CASSLGQTGELFF. DNA of the CDR3: TGTGCCAGCAGCTTAGGGCAGACCGGGGAGCTGTTTTTT.

This clone has more than one count but fewer than ten. V usage is TRBV27 and J usage is TRBJ1-2; TRBD1 is a possible D gene (6 bases). The CDR3 totals 15 residues. Germline V gene sequence: CDR1 MNHEY, CDR2 SMNVEV (reference sequence). The V end lost 2 bases, the J end lost 2 bases, and 12 bases lay between the germline ends. Written as DNA, the CDR3 is TGTGCCAGCAGTTTAGGGGGGGGGCGGAACTATGGCTACACCTTC. It specifies CASSLGGGRNYGYTF.

The V call is TRBV29-1, the J call TRBJ1-2; 8 bases agree with TRBD1. The length of the CDR3 is 15 residues. J was trimmed by 5 bases and V by 0 bases; bases with no gene match: 8. CDR1 and CDR2 (germline): SQVTM, ANQGSEA. The CDR3 protein is CSVEDPGQGAYGYTF. CDR3 DNA: TGCAGCGTTGAAGACCCTGGACAGGGCGCATATGGCTACACCTTC.

This clone turned up a few times. The chain recombines TRBV6-5 with TRBJ1-2; D is uncertain. Trimming took off 5 bases at V and 6 bases at J, with 4 bases between the two ends. This CDR3 contains 10 residues. The germline V gene has CDR1 MNHEY and CDR2 SVGAGI. The chain's CDR3 is CASSPDGYTF. The CDR3 nucleotides read TGTGCCAGCAGTCCCGATGGCTACACCTTC.

The rearrangement links TRBV12-3 or TRBV12-4 to TRBJ1-4; D is unclear. The ends were cut back, 3 bases at V and 5 bases at J, with 7 bases in the middle. This CDR3 is built from 13 residues. CDR3 coding DNA: TGTGCCAGCAGTTTCACCGGGAATGAAAAACTGTTTTTT. It encodes CASSFTGNEKLFF.

This rearrangement joins TRBV29-1 to TRBJ2-1, with D unresolved. The V and J ends lost 5 bases and 8 bases respectively, with 7 bases between them. The CDR3 totals 10 residues. Germline V CDR1 and CDR2: SQVTM, ANQGSEA. The CDR3 here is CSVWQDEQFF. The CDR3 bases are TGCAGCGTTTGGCAGGATGAGCAGTTCTTC.

The rearrangement uses TRBV3-1 (or the pseudogene TRBV3-2) and TRBJ1-5; 7 bases agree with TRBD1. CDR1 LGHDT and CDR2 YNNKEL come from the germline V gene (reference sequence). J gave up 4 bases and V 1 base, and 13 bases lay outside the gene matches. The CDR3 has 18 residues. CDR3 residues: CASSQAPFDREENQPQHF. Here the CDR3 DNA reads TGTGCCAGCAGCCAAGCTCCCTTCGACAGGGAAGAGAATCAGCCCCAGCATTTT.